This T cell receptor beta chain stems from a study of blood T cell repertoires in COVID-19. About the study: Sites across the United States, Italy and Spain contributed samples from acute and convalescent COVID-19. The analysed material was cDNA or gDNA that came from T cells, B-cell-depleted T cells, or PBMCs.

With V trimmed by 6 bases and J by 5 bases, 4 bases remained unmatched. CDR3 length equals 14 residues. Germline V gene lookup returns CDR1 LNHDA and CDR2 SQIVND (reference sequence). Authors' data handling: From reference gene primer amplification, estimates of nucleated cell counts were derived. The assay was immunoSEQ multiplex PCR, and TCRdb's table has in-frame clones only and misses some. V, J and clone size reflect that table, while D and trimming were determined from the DNA. This sample has some 250,000 clones, with roughly 80% found just once. The chain recombines TRBV19 with TRBJ1-5, with 10 bases aligning to TRBD1. The sample was peripheral blood. The TCR sequence derives from a woman aged 60-70 years with active or convalescent COVID-19. CDR3 bases: TGTGCCAGTAGAGGGACAGGGGATTATCAGCCCCAGCATTTT. Its protein product is CASRGTGDYQPQHF.